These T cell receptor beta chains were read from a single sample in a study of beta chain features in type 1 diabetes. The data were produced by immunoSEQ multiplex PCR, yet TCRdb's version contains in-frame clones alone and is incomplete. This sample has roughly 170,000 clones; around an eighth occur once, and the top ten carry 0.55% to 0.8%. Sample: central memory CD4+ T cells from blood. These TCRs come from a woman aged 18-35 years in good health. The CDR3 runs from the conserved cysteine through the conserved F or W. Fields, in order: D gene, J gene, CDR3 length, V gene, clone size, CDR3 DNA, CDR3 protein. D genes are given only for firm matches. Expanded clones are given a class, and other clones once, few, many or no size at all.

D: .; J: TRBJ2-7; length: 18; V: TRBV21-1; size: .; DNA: TGTGCCAGCACCCTCCGGACAGGGAAGGGGACCTCGGCCTACGAGCAGTACTTC; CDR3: CASTLRTGKGTSAYEQYF
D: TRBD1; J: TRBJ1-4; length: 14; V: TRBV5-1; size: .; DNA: TGCGCCAGCAGCCGCGGGGGACAGGAAGAAAAACTGTTTTTT; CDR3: CASSRGGQEEKLFF
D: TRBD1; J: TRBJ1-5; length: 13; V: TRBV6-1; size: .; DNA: TGTGCCAGCAGGACAGGGGCCAATCAGCCCCAGCATTTT; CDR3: CASRTGANQPQHF
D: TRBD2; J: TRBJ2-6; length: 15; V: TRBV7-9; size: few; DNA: TGTGCCGGGGGGGGAGAGGCCTCTGGGGCCAACGTCCTGACTTTC; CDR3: CAGGGEASGANVLTF
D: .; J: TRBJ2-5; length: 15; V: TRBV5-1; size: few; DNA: TGCGCCAGCAAAAGTCTGGTTTCGGGCCAAGAGACCCAGTACTTC; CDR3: CASKSLVSGQETQYF
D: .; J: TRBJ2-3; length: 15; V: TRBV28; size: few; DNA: TGTGCCAGCAGTTCCAGCGGTCGTCAATGGGATACGCAGTATTTT; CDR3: CASSSSGRQWDTQYF
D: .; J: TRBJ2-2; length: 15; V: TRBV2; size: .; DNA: TGTGCCAGCAGTGACAGGGCGGCTGGCACCGGGGAGCTGTTTTTT; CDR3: CASSDRAAGTGELFF
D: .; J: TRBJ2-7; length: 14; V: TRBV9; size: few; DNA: TGTGCCAGCAGCCCTGCTAGCAGTTCCTACGAGCAGTACTTC; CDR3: CASSPASSSYEQYF
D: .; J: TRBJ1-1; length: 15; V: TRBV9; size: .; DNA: TGTGCCAGCAGCTTCTGGGACACATTGAACACTGAAGCTTTCTTT; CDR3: CASSFWDTLNTEAFF
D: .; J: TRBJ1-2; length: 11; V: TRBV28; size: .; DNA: TGTGCCAGCAGTCACATCTATGGCTACACCTTC; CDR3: CASSHIYGYTF
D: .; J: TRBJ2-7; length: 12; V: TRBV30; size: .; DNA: TGTGCCTGGGGTACCGGGGGCTACGAGCAGTACTTC; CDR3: CAWGTGGYEQYF